This T cell receptor beta chain appears in the sequencing data of a study of CD8+ T cells in alopecia areata. Investigators isolated RNA and reverse transcribed it into cDNA to act as the sequencing template. The method was immunoSEQ multiplex PCR; TCRdb's version includes in-frame clones alone and lacks a portion of them. The sample lists about 110,000 clones, 55% to 60% occurring once. Both CD4+ and CD8+ T cells were separated by sorting PBMCs. General observations from the study: Clonality was higher in lesional than normal scalp, especially in alopecia totalis/universalis.

To note about this clone: Its antigen is still unknown.

CDR3 size: 14 residues. Germline V gene sequence: CDR1 SGHRS, CDR2 YFSETQ. V trimming: 7 bases; J trimming: 2 bases; junction bases outside the gene matches: 6. This clonotype was obtained from a human donor with alopecia areata. Source material: NKG2D-low CD8+ T cells sorted from blood. V is TRBV5-1 and J is TRBJ1-1, with 9 bases identical to TRBD1. CDR3 sequence (DNA): TGCGCCAGCTATCGACAGGGGGAAAACACTGAAGCTTTCTTT. Translation: CASYRQGENTEAFF.